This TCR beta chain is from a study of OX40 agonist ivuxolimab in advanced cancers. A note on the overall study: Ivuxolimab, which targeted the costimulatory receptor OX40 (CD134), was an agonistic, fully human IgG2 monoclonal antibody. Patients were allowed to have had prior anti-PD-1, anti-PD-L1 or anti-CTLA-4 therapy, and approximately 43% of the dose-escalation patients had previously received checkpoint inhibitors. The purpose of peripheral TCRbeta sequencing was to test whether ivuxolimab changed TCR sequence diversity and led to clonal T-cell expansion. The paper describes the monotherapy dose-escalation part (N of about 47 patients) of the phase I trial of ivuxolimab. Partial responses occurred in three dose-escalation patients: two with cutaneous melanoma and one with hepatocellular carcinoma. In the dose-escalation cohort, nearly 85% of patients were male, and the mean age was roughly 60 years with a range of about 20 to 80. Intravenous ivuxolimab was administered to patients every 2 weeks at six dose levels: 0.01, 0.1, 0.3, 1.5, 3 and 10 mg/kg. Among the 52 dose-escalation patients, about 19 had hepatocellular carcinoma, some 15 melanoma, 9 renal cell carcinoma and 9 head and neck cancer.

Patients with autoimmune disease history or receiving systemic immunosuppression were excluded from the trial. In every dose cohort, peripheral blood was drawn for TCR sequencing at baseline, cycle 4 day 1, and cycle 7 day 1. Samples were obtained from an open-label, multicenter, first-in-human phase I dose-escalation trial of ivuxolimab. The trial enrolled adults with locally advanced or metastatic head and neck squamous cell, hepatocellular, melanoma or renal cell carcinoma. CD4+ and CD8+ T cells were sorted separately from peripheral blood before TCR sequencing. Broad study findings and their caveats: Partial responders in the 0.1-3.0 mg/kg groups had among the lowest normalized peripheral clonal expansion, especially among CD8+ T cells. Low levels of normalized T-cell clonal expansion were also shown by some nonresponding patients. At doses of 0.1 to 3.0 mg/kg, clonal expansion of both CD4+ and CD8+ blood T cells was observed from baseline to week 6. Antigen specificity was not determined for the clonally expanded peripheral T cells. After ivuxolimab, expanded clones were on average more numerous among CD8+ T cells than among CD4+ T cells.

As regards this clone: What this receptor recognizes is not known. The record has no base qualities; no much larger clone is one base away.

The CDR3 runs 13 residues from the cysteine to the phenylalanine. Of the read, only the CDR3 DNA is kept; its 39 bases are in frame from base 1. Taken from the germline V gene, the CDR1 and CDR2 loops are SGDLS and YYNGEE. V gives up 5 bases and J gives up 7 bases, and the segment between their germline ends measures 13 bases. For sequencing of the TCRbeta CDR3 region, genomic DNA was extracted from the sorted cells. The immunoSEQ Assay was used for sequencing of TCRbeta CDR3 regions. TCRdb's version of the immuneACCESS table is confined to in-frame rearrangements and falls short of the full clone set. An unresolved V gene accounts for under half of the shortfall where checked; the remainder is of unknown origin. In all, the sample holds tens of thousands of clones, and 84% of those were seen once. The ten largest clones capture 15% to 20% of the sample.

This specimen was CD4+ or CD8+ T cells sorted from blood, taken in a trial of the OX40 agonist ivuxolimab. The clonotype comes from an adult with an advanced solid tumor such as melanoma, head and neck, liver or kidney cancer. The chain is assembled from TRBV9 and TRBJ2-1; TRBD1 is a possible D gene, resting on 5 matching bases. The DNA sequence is TGTGCCAGCAGACAGGACGACTTGAATGAGCAGTTCTTC. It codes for CASRQDDLNEQFF.